This entry concerns a single T cell receptor beta chain. With 1 base clipped from V and 7 bases from J, the junction kept 4 bases outside the gene matches. CDR1 WSHSY and CDR2 SAAADI come from the germline V gene. CDR3 length equals 15 residues. Some clones are missing from TCRdb's copy, which holds only in-frame ones; the method was immunoSEQ multiplex PCR. Of roughly 340,000 clones in the sample, around 87% were seen once. This entry belongs to a study of blood T cell repertoires in COVID-19. The wider study: For recovered donors of Cohort 3, there were two negative PCRs, clearance, or symptom resolution.

The study drew participants aged about 18 to 95 years from roughly 25 US areas. The material sequenced was PBMCs or T cells enriched from blood (not recorded which). This clonotype was sampled from a man aged 40-49 years in a cohort exposed to, infected with or recovered from COVID-19 (not recorded which). V usage is TRBV10-2 and J usage is TRBJ2-7, with TRBD2 matching 13 bases. The DNA for the CDR3 is TGCGCCAGCAGTGAGTGGACTAGCGGGAGTGATGAGCAGTACTTC. Residues: CASSEWTSGSDEQYF.